The 22 T cell receptor beta chains listed next were all sequenced from one sample in a study of CD8+ T cells in alopecia areata. cDNA reverse transcribed from extracted RNA served as the sequencing template. Produced via immunoSEQ multiplex PCR; TCRdb's table is partial and in-frame only. The table shows roughly 170,000 clones, with about 63% occurring only once. The material sequenced was CD4+ T cells sorted from blood, taken at week 0. The receptor set was obtained from a human donor with alopecia areata.

This clone was counted a few times. This sequence joins TRBV28 and TRBJ2-7; TRBD1 is a possible D gene (5 bases). V was trimmed by 5 bases and J by 4 bases, leaving 12 bases between them. CDR3 size: 13 residues. Germline lookup yields CDR1 MDHEN and CDR2 SYDVKM. The CDR3 DNA follows: TGTGCCAGCAGTCCATTACAGGAATACGAGCAGTACTTC. Protein product: CASSPLQEYEQYF.

The chain couples TRBV6-1 to TRBJ2-7; 7 nucleotides agree with TRBD1. There are 15 residues in the CDR3. After removal of 2 bases from V and 5 bases from J, the junction contained 9 bases not matched to a gene. Germline-derived CDR1 and CDR2 are MNHNS and SASEGT. As DNA, the CDR3 is TGTGCCAGCAGTGAAAGGACAGGAACGTCGCACGAGCAGTACTTC. Its protein product is CASSERTGTSHEQYF.

The genes are TRBV28 and TRBJ1-6; 9 bases are a match to TRBD1. With 3 bases clipped from V and 7 bases from J, the junction kept 4 bases outside the gene matches. CDR3 length: 15 amino acids. Germline CDR1 is MDHEN and CDR2 is SYDVKM. The chain's CDR3 is CASSLGQGRNSPLHF. In DNA, the CDR3 is TGTGCCAGCAGTTTGGGACAGGGAAGAAATTCACCCCTCCACTTT. Based on the CDR3 plus reference TRBV28 and TRBJ1-6, the full variable domain is DVKVTQSSRYLVKRTGEKVFLECVQDMDHENMFWYRQDPGLGLRLIYFSYDVKMKEKGDIPEGYSVSREKKERFSLILESASTNQTSMYLCASSLGQGRNSPLHFGNGTRLTVT.

This clone was seen only a few times. The chain couples TRBV6-5 to TRBJ1-2, with D perhaps matching TRBD1 (6 bases). Germline V gene sequence: CDR1 MNHEY, CDR2 SVGAGI. V dropped 7 bases and J dropped 2 bases, with 14 bases sitting between them. The CDR3 consists of 14 residues. This chain's CDR3 is CASKLGGGNYGYTF. DNA for the CDR3: TGTGCCAGCAAGCTGGGAGGGGGGAACTATGGCTACACCTTC.

This clone showed up just once. The chain combines TRBV20-1 with TRBJ2-7; TRBD1 might be the D (5 bases). The CDR3 has 11 residues. CDR1 DFQATT and CDR2 SNEGSKA come from the germline V gene (reference sequence). Deletions cut 5 bases from V and 9 bases from J, with 14 bases between. The CDR3 protein is CSAGASRGQYF. CDR3 bases: TGCAGTGCTGGGGCCAGTCGAGGGCAGTACTTC.

The gene calls are TRBV2 and TRBJ1-2; D is unresolved. Germline CDR1 is SNHLY and CDR2 is FYNNEI. V was trimmed by 4 bases and J by 8 bases, leaving 14 bases between them. This CDR3 has 13 amino acids. Written as DNA, the CDR3 is TGTGCCAGCAGTGTTTTGAGGGAAGGGGGCTACACCTTC. Translating gives CASSVLREGGYTF.

This chain links TRBV11-3 with TRBJ1-1; the match to TRBD1 covers 7 bases. The length of the CDR3 is 14 residues. Germline V CDR1 and CDR2: SGHNT, YENEEA. Losses at the gene ends were 7 bases for V and 1 base for J; bases not matched to a gene: 6. Written as DNA, the CDR3 is TGTGCCAGCACCAAAGGGACAGAGAACACTGAAGCTTTCTTT. Translation gives CASTKGTENTEAFF. The whole variable domain, filled in from reference TRBV11-3 and TRBJ1-1, reads EAGVVQSPRYKIIEKKQPVAFWCNPISGHNTLYWYLQNLGQGPELLIRYENEEAVDDSQLPKDRFSAERLKGVDSTLKIQPAELGDSAVYLCASTKGTENTEAFFGQGTRLTVV.

The chain uses TRBV29-1 and TRBJ2-7; tentative D call: TRBD2 (6 bases). Trimming shortened V by 6 bases and J by 0 bases, and 15 bases separated the two germline ends. The CDR3 covers 14 residues. CDR1 and CDR2 from the germline V gene are SQVTM and ANQGSEA. CDR3 sequence (DNA): TGCAGCGTCCACTCCTCGGGGGTCTCCTACGAGCAGTACTTC. It codes for CSVHSSGVSYEQYF.

V gene TRBV23-1 combines with J gene TRBJ2-2; 9 nucleotides line up with TRBD1. TRBV23-1 is designated an ORF whose function remains uncertain. The length of the CDR3 is 18 residues. The ends lost 0 bases at V and 5 bases at J; junction bases unmatched: 10. This chain's CDR3 is CASSQSEDRGVGTGELFF. The CDR3 region has the DNA TGCGCCAGCAGTCAATCTGAGGACAGGGGAGTTGGAACCGGGGAGCTGTTTTTT.

The chain combines TRBV7-9 with TRBJ1-6; TRBD1 aligns across 7 bases. The germline gives CDR1 SEHNR, CDR2 FQNEAQ (reference sequence). The CDR3 has 17 amino acids. V was pared by 1 base and J by 7 bases, with 10 bases of the junction left unmatched. The CDR3 loop reads CASSLGQGAGGNSPLHF. The DNA for the CDR3 is TGTGCCAGCAGCTTAGGACAGGGCGCCGGAGGGAATTCACCCCTCCACTTT.

The chain is built from TRBV29-1 and TRBJ1-1; 7 nucleotides agree with TRBD1. The CDR3 runs to 12 residues. Trimming at V came to 7 bases and at J to 6 bases, leaving 8 bases not matched to a gene. The germline V gene encodes CDR1 SQVTM and CDR2 ANQGSEA. The CDR3 sequence is CSALTGESEAFF. As DNA, the CDR3 is TGCAGCGCCCTCACAGGGGAGTCTGAAGCTTTCTTT.

J is TRBJ2-1 and V is TRBV5-1; a weak D match, TRBD1 (7 bases). V lost 1 base to trimming and J lost 5 bases, with 22 bases between them. The CDR3 loop spans 18 amino acids. The V gene's germline CDR1 is SGHRS and CDR2 YFSETQ. CDR3 sequence reads: CASSLTSYRGGPNNEQFF. CDR3 in DNA: TGCGCCAGCAGCTTGACTAGCTACAGGGGTGGTCCGAACAATGAGCAGTTCTTC.

The chain couples TRBV29-1 to TRBJ2-7; D possibly corresponds to TRBD1 (6 bases). Germline V CDR1 and CDR2: SQVTM, ANQGSEA. Deletions cut 7 bases from V and 6 bases from J, with 19 bases between. This CDR3 contains 13 residues. CDR3 region: CSATPGALSEQYF. The CDR3 DNA follows: TGCAGCGCGACCCCAGGGGCACTAAGCGAGCAGTACTTC.

The rearrangement links TRBV5-1 to TRBJ1-1; D might be TRBD1 (5 bases). CDR1 and CDR2 from the germline V gene are SGHRS and YFSETQ. Trimming pared 3 bases from V and 4 bases from J, leaving 10 bases between. The CDR3 is made up of 13 amino acids. CDR3 region: CASSSREGTEAFF. The CDR3 bases are TGCGCCAGCAGCTCCAGGGAAGGCACTGAAGCTTTCTTT. Based on the CDR3 plus reference TRBV5-1 and TRBJ1-1, the full variable domain is KAGVTQTPRYLIKTRGQQVTLSCSPISGHRSVSWYQQTPGQGLQFLFEYFSETQRNKGNFPGRFSGRQFSNSRSEMNVSTLELGDSALYLCASSSREGTEAFFGQGTRLTVV.

In nucleotides, the CDR3 is TGTGCCAGCAGTTTTCGGGGAGACGGCTACACCTTC. Protein sequence: CASSFRGDGYTF. V gene TRBV27 combines with J gene TRBJ1-2; D is ambiguous. This CDR3 spans 12 amino acids. V was cut by 3 bases and J by 8 bases, with 10 bases left in between. The germline CDR1 and CDR2 sequences are MNHEY and SMNVEV (reference sequence).

The J gene is TRBJ2-5, the V gene TRBV6-5, with a weak D call TRBD2 (7 bases). V was cut by 2 bases and J by 4 bases, with 14 bases left in between. The CDR3 covers 15 residues. From germline, CDR1 is MNHEY and CDR2 SVGAGI. For the CDR3, the DNA is TGTGCCAGCAGTTACGGGGGGGCTAACAGAGAGACCCAGTACTTC. Its translation: CASSYGGANRETQYF.

Only a few counts were recorded for this clone. The chain recombines TRBV10-3 with TRBJ2-3; possible D gene TRBD2, 7 bases. With 2 bases removed from V and 6 bases from J, the gap between germline ends came to 12 bases. CDR1 ENHRY and CDR2 SYGVKD come from the germline V gene. The CDR3 has 14 amino acids. Here the CDR3 reads CAISELGGLDTQYF. In nucleotides, the CDR3 is TGTGCCATCAGTGAGCTGGGGGGGCTTGATACGCAGTATTTT.

The chain uses TRBV7-9 and TRBJ2-7, with D possibly called TRBD1 or TRBD2 (5 bases each). The CDR3 has 14 amino acids. Germline CDR1 and CDR2: SEHNR and FQNEAQ (reference sequence). V was pared by 2 bases and J by 2 bases, with 10 bases between. The CDR3 spells CASSLRDGTYEQYF. CDR3 coding DNA: TGTGCCAGCAGCTTACGGGACGGTACCTACGAGCAGTACTTC. The full variable domain, rest sourced from reference TRBV7-9 and TRBJ2-7, is DTGVSQNPRHKITKRGQNVTFRCDPISEHNRLYWYRQTLGQGPEFLTYFQNEAQLEKSRLLSDRFSAERPKGSFSTLEIQRTEQGDSAMYLCASSLRDGTYEQYFGPGTRLTVT.

The genes are TRBV19 and TRBJ2-1, with 7 bases lining up with TRBD2. Looked up from germline, CDR1 is LNHDA and CDR2 is SQIVND (reference sequence). The CDR3 runs to 12 residues. V dropped 5 bases and J dropped 7; count of bases not matched to a gene: 2. CDR3 DNA sequence: TGTGCCAGTAGTCAACTAGCGAATGAGCAGTTCTTC. Translated: CASSQLANEQFF. Drawing the rest from reference TRBV19 and TRBJ2-1, the complete variable domain is DGGITQSPKYLFRKEGQNVTLSCEQNLNHDAMYWYRQDPGQGLRLIYYSQIVNDFQKGDIAEGYSVSREKKESFPLTVTSAQKNPTAFYLCASSQLANEQFFGPGTRLTVL.

The chain joins TRBV5-1 to TRBJ2-7, with 9 bases matching TRBD1. V lost 3 bases to trimming and J lost 1 base; unmatched junction nucleotides: 8. The CDR3 totals 16 residues. In germline, CDR1 is SGHRS, CDR2 YFSETQ. CDR3 residues: CASSSSSGQGSYEQYF. CDR3 coding DNA: TGCGCCAGCAGCTCCTCGTCGGGACAGGGATCCTACGAGCAGTACTTC.

This clone showed up just a few times. The chain is built from TRBV30 and TRBJ2-2, with D possibly being TRBD1 (5 bases). This CDR3 is 12 amino acids long. Germline CDR1 is GTSNPN and CDR2 is SVGIG (reference sequence). Deletions cut 8 bases from V and 1 base from J, with 8 bases between. The CDR3 sequence is CARRGNTGELFF. CDR3 coding DNA: TGTGCCCGAAGGGGGAACACCGGGGAGCTGTTTTTT.

The chain joins TRBV15 to TRBJ1-1; TRBD1 matches at 9 bases. Germline CDR1 LNHNV, CDR2 YYDKDF (reference sequence). Trimming removed 0 bases from V and 7 bases from J; junction bases left unmatched: 6. CDR3 size: 15 residues. The CDR3: CATSRDAGTGSEAFF. The CDR3 DNA sequence: TGTGCCACCAGCAGAGACGCCGGGACAGGGAGTGAAGCTTTCTTT.